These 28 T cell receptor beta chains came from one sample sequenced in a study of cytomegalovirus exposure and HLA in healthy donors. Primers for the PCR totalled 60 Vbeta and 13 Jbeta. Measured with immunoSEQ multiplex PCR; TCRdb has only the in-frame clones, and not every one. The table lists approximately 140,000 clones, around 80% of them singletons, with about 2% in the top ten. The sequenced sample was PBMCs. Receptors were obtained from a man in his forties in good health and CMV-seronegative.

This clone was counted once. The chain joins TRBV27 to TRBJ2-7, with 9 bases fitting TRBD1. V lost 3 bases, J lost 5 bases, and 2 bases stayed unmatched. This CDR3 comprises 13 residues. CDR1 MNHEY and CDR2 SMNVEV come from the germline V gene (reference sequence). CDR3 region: CASSLGTGHEQYF. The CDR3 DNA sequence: TGTGCCAGCAGTTTGGGGACAGGGCACGAGCAGTACTTC.

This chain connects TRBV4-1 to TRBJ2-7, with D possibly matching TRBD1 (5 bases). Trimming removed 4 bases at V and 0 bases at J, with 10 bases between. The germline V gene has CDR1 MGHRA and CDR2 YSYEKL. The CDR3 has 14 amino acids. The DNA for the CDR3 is TGCGCCAGCAGCCCCCGACAGATCTCCTACGAGCAGTACTTC. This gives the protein CASSPRQISYEQYF.

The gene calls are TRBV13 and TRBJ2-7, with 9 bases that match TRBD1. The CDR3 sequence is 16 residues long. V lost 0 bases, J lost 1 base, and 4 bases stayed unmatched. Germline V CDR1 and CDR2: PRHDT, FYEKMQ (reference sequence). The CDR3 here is CASSLGPGTGSYEQYF. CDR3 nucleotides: TGTGCCAGCAGCTTAGGCCCCGGGACAGGGTCCTACGAGCAGTACTTC.

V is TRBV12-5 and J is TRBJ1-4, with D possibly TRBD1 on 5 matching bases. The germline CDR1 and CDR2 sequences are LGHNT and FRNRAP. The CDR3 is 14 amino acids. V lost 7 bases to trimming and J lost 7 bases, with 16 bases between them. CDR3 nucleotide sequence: TGTGCTAGTGCCCCCGGGGGTTTGACTGAAAAACTGTTTTTT. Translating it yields CASAPGGLTEKLFF.

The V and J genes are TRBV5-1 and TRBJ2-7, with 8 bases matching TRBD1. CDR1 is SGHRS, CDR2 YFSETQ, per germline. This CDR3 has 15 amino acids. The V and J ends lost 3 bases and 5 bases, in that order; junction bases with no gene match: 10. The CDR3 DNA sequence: TGCGCCAGCAGCTCGAGCCCGGACAGGGTCAACGAGCAGTACTTC. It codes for CASSSSPDRVNEQYF.

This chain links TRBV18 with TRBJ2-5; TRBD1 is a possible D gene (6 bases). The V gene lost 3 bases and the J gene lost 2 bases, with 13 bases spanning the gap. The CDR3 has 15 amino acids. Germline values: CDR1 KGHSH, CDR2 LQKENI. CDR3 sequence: CASSPGAGEQETQYF. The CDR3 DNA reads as TGTGCCAGCTCACCGGGGGCAGGCGAACAAGAGACCCAGTACTTC.

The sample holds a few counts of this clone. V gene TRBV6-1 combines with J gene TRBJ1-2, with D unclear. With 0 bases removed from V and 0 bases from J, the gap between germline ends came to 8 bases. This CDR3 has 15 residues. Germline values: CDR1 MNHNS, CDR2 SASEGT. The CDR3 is CASSEAMEANYGYTF. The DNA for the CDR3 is TGTGCCAGCAGTGAAGCGATGGAGGCTAACTATGGCTACACCTTC.

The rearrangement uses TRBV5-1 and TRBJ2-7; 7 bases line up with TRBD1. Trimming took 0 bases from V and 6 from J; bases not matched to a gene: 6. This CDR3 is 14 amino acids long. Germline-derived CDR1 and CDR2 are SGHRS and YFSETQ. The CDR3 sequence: CASSLGQGVREQYF. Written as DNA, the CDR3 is TGCGCCAGCAGCTTGGGGCAGGGGGTACGCGAGCAGTACTTC. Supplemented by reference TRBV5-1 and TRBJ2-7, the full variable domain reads KAGVTQTPRYLIKTRGQQVTLSCSPISGHRSVSWYQQTPGQGLQFLFEYFSETQRNKGNFPGRFSGRQFSNSRSEMNVSTLELGDSALYLCASSLGQGVREQYFGPGTRLTVT.

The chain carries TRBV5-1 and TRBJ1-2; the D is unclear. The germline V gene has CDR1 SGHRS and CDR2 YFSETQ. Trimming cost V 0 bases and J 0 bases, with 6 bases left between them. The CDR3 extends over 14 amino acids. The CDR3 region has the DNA TGCGCCAGCAGCTTGGGCTCTACTAACTATGGCTACACCTTC. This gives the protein CASSLGSTNYGYTF.

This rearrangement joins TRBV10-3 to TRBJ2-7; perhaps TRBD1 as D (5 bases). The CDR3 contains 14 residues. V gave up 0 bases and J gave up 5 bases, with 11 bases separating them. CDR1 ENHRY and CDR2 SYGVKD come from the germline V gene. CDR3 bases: TGTGCCATCAGTGAGTCGGCAGGGTACAACGAGCAGTACTTC. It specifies CAISESAGYNEQYF.

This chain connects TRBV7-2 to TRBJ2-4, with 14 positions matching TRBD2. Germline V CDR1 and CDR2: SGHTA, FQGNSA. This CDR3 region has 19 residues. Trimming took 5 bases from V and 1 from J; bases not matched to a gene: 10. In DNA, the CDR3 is TGTGCCAGCAGCCCGACTGGGACTAGCGGGAGAGGGGCCAAAAACATTCAGTACTTC. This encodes CASSPTGTSGRGAKNIQYF. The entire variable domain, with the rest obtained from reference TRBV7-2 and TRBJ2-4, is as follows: GAGVSQSPSNKVTEKGKDVELRCDPISGHTALYWYRQSLGQGLEFLIYFQGNSAPDKSGLPSDRFSAERTGGSVSTLTIQRTQQEDSAVYLCASSPTGTSGRGAKNIQYFGAGTRLSVL.

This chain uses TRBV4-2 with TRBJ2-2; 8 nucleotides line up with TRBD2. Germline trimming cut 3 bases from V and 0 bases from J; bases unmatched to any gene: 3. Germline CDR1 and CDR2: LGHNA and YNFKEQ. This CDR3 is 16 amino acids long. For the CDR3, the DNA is TGTGCCAGCAGCCACGCGGGACTAGCGAACACCGGGGAGCTGTTTTTT. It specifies CASSHAGLANTGELFF.

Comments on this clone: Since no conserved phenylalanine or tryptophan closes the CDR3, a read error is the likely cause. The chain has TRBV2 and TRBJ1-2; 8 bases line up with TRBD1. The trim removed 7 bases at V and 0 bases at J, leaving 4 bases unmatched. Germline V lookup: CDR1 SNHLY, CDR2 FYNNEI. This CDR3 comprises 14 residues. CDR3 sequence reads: CASKGQVTNYGYTL. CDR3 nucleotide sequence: TGTGCCAGCAAGGGACAGGTGACTAACTATGGCTACACCCTC.

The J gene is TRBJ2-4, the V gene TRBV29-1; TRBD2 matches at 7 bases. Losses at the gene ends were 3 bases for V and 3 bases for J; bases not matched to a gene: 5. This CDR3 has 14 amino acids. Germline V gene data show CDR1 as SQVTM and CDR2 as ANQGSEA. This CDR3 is CSVDVGLNKNIQYF. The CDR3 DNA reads TGCAGCGTTGACGTGGGACTAAACAAAAACATTCAGTACTTC.

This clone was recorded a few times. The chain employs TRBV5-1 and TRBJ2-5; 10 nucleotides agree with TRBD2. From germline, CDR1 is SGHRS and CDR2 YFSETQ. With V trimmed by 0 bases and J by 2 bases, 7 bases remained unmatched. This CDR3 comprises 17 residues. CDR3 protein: CASSLGGRTSGQETQYF. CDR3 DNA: TGCGCCAGCAGCTTGGGAGGGAGGACTAGCGGTCAAGAGACCCAGTACTTC.

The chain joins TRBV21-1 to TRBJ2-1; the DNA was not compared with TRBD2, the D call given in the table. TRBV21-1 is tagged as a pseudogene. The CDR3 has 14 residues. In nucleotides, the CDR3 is TGTGCCAGCAGCAAAGCTGAGACTAGCGGGTTTCAGTTCTTC. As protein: CASSKAETSGFQFF.

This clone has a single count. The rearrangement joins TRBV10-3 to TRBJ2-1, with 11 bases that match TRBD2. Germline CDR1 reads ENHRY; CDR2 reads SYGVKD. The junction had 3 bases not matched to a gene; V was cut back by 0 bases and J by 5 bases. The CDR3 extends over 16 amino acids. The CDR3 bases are TGTGCCATCAGTGAGTCTGGTAGCGGGGGGGACAATGAGCAGTTCTTC. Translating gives CAISESGSGGDNEQFF.

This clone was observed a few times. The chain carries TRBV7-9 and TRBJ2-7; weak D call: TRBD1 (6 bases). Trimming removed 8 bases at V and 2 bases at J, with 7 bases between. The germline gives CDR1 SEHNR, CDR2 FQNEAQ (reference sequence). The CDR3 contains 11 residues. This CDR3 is CASQGTYEQYF. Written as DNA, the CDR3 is TGTGCCAGCCAGGGGACCTACGAGCAGTACTTC.

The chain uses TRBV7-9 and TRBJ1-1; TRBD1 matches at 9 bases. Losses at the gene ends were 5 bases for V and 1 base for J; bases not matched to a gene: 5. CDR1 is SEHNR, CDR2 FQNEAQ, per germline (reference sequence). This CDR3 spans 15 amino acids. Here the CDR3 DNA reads TGTGCCAGCAGCGACGGACAGGGGCCGAACACTGAAGCTTTCTTT. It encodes CASSDGQGPNTEAFF. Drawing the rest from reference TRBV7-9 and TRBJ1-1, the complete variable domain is DTGVSQNPRHKITKRGQNVTFRCDPISEHNRLYWYRQTLGQGPEFLTYFQNEAQLEKSRLLSDRFSAERPKGSFSTLEIQRTEQGDSAMYLCASSDGQGPNTEAFFGQGTRLTVV.

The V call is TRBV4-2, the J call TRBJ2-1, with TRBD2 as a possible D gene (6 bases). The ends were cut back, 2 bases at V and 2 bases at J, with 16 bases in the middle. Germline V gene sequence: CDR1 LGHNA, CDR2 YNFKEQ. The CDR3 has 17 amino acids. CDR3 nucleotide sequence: TGTGCCAGCAGCCAACTCCCGGGGGACCTTCCCTACAATGAGCAGTTCTTC. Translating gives CASSQLPGDLPYNEQFF.

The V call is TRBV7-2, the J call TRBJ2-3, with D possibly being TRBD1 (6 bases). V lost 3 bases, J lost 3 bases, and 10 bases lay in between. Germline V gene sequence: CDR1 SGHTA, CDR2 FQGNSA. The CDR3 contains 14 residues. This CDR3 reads CASSFPGVTDTQYF. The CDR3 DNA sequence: TGTGCCAGCAGCTTCCCAGGGGTTACAGATACGCAGTATTTT.

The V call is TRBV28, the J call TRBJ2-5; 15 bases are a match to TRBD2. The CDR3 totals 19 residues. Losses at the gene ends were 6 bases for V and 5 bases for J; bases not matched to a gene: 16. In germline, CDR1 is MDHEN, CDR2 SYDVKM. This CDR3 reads CASSQSGLAGGLGGETQYF. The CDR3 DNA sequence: TGTGCCAGCAGCCAAAGTGGACTAGCGGGAGGGTTGGGTGGGGAGACCCAGTACTTC.

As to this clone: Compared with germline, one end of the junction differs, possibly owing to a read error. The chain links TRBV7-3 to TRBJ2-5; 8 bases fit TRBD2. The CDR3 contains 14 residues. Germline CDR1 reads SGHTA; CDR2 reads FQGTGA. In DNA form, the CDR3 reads TGTGCCAGCAGCCCCCGGGGGGGCCTAGAGGCCCAGTACTTC. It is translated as CASSPRGGLEAQYF.

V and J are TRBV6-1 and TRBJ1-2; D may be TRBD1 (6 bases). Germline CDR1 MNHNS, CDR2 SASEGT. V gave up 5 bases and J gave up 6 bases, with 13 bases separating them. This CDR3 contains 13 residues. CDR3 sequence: CASSNTGFDGYTF. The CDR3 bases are TGTGCCAGCAGTAACACAGGGTTTGATGGCTACACCTTC.

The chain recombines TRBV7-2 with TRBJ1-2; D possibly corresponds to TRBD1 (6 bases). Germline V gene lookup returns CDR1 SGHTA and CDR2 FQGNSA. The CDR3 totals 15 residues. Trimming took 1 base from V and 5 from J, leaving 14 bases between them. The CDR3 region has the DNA TGTGCCAGCAGCTTAGATCGGGGGGCTTGGTATGGCTACACCTTC. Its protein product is CASSLDRGAWYGYTF. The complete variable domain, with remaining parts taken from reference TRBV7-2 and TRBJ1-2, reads GAGVSQSPSNKVTEKGKDVELRCDPISGHTALYWYRQSLGQGLEFLIYFQGNSAPDKSGLPSDRFSAERTGGSVSTLTIQRTQQEDSAVYLCASSLDRGAWYGYTFGSGTRLTVV.

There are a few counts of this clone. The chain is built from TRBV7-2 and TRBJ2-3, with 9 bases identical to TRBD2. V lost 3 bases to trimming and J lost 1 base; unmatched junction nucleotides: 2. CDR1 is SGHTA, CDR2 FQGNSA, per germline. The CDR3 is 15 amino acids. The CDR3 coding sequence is TGTGCCAGCAGCTTTAGCGGGAGTGGCACAGATACGCAGTATTTT. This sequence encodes CASSFSGSGTDTQYF.

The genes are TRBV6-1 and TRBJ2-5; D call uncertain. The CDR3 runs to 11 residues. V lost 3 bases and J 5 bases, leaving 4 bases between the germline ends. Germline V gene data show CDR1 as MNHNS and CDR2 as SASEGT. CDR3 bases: TGTGCCAGCAGTGATCGGGAGACCCAGTACTTC. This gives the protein CASSDRETQYF.

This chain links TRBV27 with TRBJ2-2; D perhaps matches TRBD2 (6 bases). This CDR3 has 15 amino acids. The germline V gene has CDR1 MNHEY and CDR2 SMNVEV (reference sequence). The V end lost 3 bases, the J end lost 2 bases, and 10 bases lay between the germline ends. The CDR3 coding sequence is TGTGCCAGCAGTTTGACTAGAAGTAACACCGGGGAGCTGTTTTTT. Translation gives CASSLTRSNTGELFF.